This T cell receptor beta chain originates from a study of T cells in Graves' hyperthyroidism and ophthalmopathy. RNA transcripts yielded amplified TCR beta CDR3 regions. With the HTBI primer set, the TCR CDR3 went through a first round of RT-PCR. TCRdb re-called the multiplex PCR reads through MiXCR, storing one row per CDR3 protein. The sample consists of more than 350,000 distinct CDR3 sequences, 14% to 15% of them appearing once. V was pared by 1 base and J by 7 bases, with 9 bases of the junction left unmatched. This CDR3 region has 16 residues. CDR1 is LGHNA, CDR2 YNFKEQ, per germline. This chain connects TRBV4-2 to TRBJ2-1, with TRBD2 matching 8 bases. The receptor was isolated from a woman in her twenties or thirties with Graves' hyperthyroidism. Sequencing was done on a sample of blood. The CDR3 coding sequence is TGTGCCAGCAGCCAAGTCGGAGCGGGAGTGTGGAATGAGCAGTTCTTC. Protein product: CASSQVGAGVWNEQFF.